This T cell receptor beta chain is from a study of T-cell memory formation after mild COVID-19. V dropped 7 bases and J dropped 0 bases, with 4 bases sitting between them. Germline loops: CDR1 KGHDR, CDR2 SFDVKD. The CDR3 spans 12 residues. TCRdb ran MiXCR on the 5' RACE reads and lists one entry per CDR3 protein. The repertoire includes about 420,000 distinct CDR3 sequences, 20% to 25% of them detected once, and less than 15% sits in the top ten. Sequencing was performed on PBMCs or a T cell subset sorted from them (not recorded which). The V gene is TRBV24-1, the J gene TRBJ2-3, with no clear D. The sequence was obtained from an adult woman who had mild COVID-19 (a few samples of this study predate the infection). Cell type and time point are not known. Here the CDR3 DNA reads TGTGCCACCAGCCTGAGCACAGATACGCAGTATTTT. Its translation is CATSLSTDTQYF.